A single T cell receptor (beta chain) is shown here with its context. What it binds is not known. Study-wide findings and caveats: Whole repertoires were not studied in the larger cohort, only one V-J beta rearrangement. In terms of TCR gene usage, tumor memory CD4+ T cells clustered together with blood and lymph node memory CD4+ cells, as well as with lymph node naive CD4+ cells.

Semi-nested PCR with Nested Universal Primer A followed constant-region reverse priming of full-length variable regions. TCRdb fed the 5' RACE reads into MiXCR, producing one record per CDR3 protein. The sample has 55,000 to 75,000 distinct CDR3 sequences; about 31% are singletons. Naive CD4+ T cells were purified with Tregs depleted by CD25. CDR1 SGHRS and CDR2 YFSETQ come from the germline V gene. CDR3 length: 15 residues. The junction had 3 bases not matched to a gene; V was cut back by 1 base and J by 0 bases. The clonotype comes from a female donor with breast cancer. The rearrangement uses TRBV5-1 and TRBJ2-5; 7 bases fit TRBD1. Specimen: tumor-infiltrating naive CD4+ T cells sorted from the breast tumor. Specified subset: naive CD4+ T cells, CD4+CD45RA+CD25-. The CDR3 spells CASSLSRGNQETQYF. The CDR3 DNA sequence: TGCGCCAGCAGCTTGTCCAGGGGGAACCAAGAGACCCAGTACTTC.